This T cell receptor beta chain is from a study of long-term antiretroviral therapy in people with HIV. Study-wide background: About a decade before 2015, the earliest samples were taken when ART was typically delayed.

CDR1 and CDR2 (germline): ENHRY, SYGVKD. V was cut by 2 bases and J by 11 bases, with 10 bases left in between. The CDR3 sequence is 12 residues long. Researchers report immunoSEQ v3.0 was run at survey level. Measured with immunoSEQ multiplex PCR; TCRdb has only the in-frame clones, and not every one. The sample contains 20,000 to 25,000 clones, 85% of which appear only once. Study-wide findings and caveats: Samples were collected from about 2003 to 2018 under possibly less effective ART regimens.

Note on this clone: What it binds is unknown.

The material was unsorted PBMCs, obtained roughly 4 years after starting antiretroviral therapy. This sequence was found in a man younger than 35 with HIV. The chain carries TRBV10-3 and TRBJ1-5; D remains ambiguous. The CDR3 DNA reads as TGTGCCATCAGTGAGCCCCCCCATGCCCAGCATTTT. It codes for CAISEPPHAQHF.